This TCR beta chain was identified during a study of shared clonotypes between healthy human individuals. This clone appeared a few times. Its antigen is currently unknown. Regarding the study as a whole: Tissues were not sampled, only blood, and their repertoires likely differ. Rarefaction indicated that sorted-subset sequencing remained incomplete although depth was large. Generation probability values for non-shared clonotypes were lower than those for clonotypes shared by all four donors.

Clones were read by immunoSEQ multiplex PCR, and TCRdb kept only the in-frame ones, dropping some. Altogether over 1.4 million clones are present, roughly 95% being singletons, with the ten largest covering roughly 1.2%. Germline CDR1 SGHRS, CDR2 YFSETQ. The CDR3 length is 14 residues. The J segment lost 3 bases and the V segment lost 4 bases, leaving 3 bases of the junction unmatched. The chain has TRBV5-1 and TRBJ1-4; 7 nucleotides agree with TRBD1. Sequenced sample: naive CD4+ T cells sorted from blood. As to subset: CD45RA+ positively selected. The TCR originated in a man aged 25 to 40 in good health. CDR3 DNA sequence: TGCGCCAGCAGCGGGGGACAGCCTAATGAAAAACTGTTTTTT. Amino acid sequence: CASSGGQPNEKLFF.